Below, 29 T cell receptor beta chains from the same sample are listed, as sequenced in a study of blood T cell repertoires in COVID-19. TCRdb's copy holds only in-frame clones and misses some; the assay was immunoSEQ multiplex PCR. This table holds about 30,000 clones, approximately 96% found once. The sequenced material came from peripheral blood. The receptors originated from a human donor with active COVID-19. The donor label of this sample is uncertain.

The rearrangement links TRBV12-3 or TRBV12-4 to TRBJ2-5, with D unresolved. The J call is uncertain, as TRBJ2-7 better fits the DNA end. The CDR3 length is 12 residues. The CDR3 sequence is CASSLYSYEQYF. CDR3 DNA sequence: TGTGCCAGCAGTCTATACTCCTACGAGCAGTACTTC.

V and J are TRBV3-1 (or the pseudogene TRBV3-2) and TRBJ2-3; 11 bases agree with TRBD2. Germline V gene lookup returns CDR1 LGHDT and CDR2 YNNKEL (reference sequence). The CDR3 length is 18 residues. J gave up 6 bases and V 4 bases, and 15 bases lay outside the gene matches. CDR3 nucleotide sequence: TGTGCCAGCAGCCGCCGCCTTCTAGCGGGAGGTTCTTCGGATACGCAGTATTTT. Its protein product is CASSRRLLAGGSSDTQYF.

This chain links TRBV18 with TRBJ1-5, with D possibly being TRBD1 (6 bases). Germline CDR1 reads KGHSH; CDR2 reads LQKENI. CDR3 length equals 16 residues. Trimming took off 6 bases at V and 6 bases at J, with 21 bases between the two ends. The CDR3 spells CASSLDTGGGGQPQHF. In DNA, the CDR3 is TGTGCCAGCTCCCTGGACACGGGGGGGGGCGGTCAGCCCCAGCATTTT.

The chain carries TRBV10-3 and TRBJ2-7; the match to TRBD1 covers 7 bases. The CDR3 loop spans 12 amino acids. The germline gives CDR1 ENHRY, CDR2 SYGVKD. Germline trimming cut 8 bases from V and 6 bases from J; bases unmatched to any gene: 7. The CDR3 loop reads CAIGDRVGEQYF. The DNA of the CDR3 is TGTGCCATCGGCGACAGGGTCGGCGAGCAGTACTTC.

The chain is built from TRBV7-6 and TRBJ2-5; D call uncertain. Germline V CDR1 and CDR2: SGHVS, FNYEAQ. V lost 10 bases, J lost 2 bases, and 17 bases lay in between. CDR3 length: 14 residues. The CDR3: CAIQANTLQETQYF. The CDR3 nucleotides are TGTGCCATCCAAGCGAACACCTTGCAAGAGACCCAGTACTTC.

The rearrangement links TRBV4-1 to TRBJ2-7; 12 nucleotides agree with TRBD1. Germline CDR1 is MGHRA and CDR2 is YSYEKL. The CDR3 runs 16 residues. The V and J ends lost 4 bases and 2 bases, in that order; junction bases with no gene match: 6. CDR3 sequence: CASSPGQGANPYEQYF. CDR3 sequence (DNA): TGCGCCAGCAGCCCGGGACAGGGGGCGAACCCCTACGAGCAGTACTTC.

The chain combines TRBV14 with TRBJ1-4; no clear D. Germline-derived CDR1 and CDR2 are SGHDN and FVKESK. The CDR3 consists of 15 residues. Trimming stripped 4 bases from V and 1 base from J, with 10 bases between. The CDR3 DNA reads as TGTGCCAGCAGCCCGCGGAGTCGAACTAATGAAAAACTGTTTTTT. Translated: CASSPRSRTNEKLFF.

This clone was observed a handful of times. The chain is built from TRBV2 and TRBJ2-2; TRBD1 matches at 8 bases. V was clipped by 2 bases and J by 6 bases; unmatched bases: 5. CDR1 is SNHLY, CDR2 FYNNEI, per germline. The length of the CDR3 is 15 residues. The CDR3 reads CASSESRQGSGELFF. In DNA, the CDR3 is TGTGCCAGCAGTGAAAGCCGACAGGGGTCCGGGGAGCTGTTTTTT.

This clone was counted once. The chain recombines TRBV4-1 with TRBJ2-1, with D possibly being TRBD2 (6 bases). This CDR3 region has 20 residues. Germline V gene lookup returns CDR1 MGHRA and CDR2 YSYEKL. The V and J ends lost 4 bases and 1 base respectively, with 26 bases between them. The DNA for the CDR3 is TGCGCCAGCAGCCCAACCCTCCTAGGAGGGTGGGAGTCATCCTACAATGAGCAGTTCTTC. This codes for CASSPTLLGGWESSYNEQFF.

The chain has TRBV3-1 (or the pseudogene TRBV3-2) and TRBJ1-5; TRBD1 aligns across 10 bases. J gave up 12 bases and V 5 bases, and 16 bases lay outside the gene matches. In germline, CDR1 is LGHDT, CDR2 YNNKEL (reference sequence). The length of the CDR3 is 16 residues. CDR3 DNA sequence: TGTGCCAGCAGCTCTTCCGGGACAGGGGTCCTAGGTTACCAGCATTTT. Translated, it gives CASSSSGTGVLGYQHF.

The chain combines TRBV19 with TRBJ1-5, with unresolved D. Germline V CDR1 and CDR2: LNHDA, SQIVND (reference sequence). The CDR3 has 16 residues. The V gene lost 7 bases and the J gene lost 0 bases, with 16 bases spanning the gap. CDR3 residues: CASNPQPPNSNQPQHF. Written as DNA, the CDR3 is TGTGCCAGTAACCCACAACCCCCAAATAGCAATCAGCCCCAGCATTTT.

This chain links TRBV2 with TRBJ2-7, with 8 bases aligning to TRBD2. Germline CDR1 is SNHLY and CDR2 is FYNNEI. The CDR3 is 14 residues long. V lost 6 bases to trimming and J lost 3 bases; unmatched junction nucleotides: 7. The CDR3 is CASRLTSGIYEQYF. As DNA, the CDR3 is TGTGCCAGCAGGCTCACTAGCGGAATCTACGAGCAGTACTTC.

The rearrangement links TRBV5-1 to TRBJ1-4; weak D call: TRBD1 (6 bases). Germline V CDR1 and CDR2: SGHRS, YFSETQ. The V and J ends lost 5 bases and 5 bases respectively, with 10 bases between them. CDR3 length: 13 residues. CDR3 sequence: CASSRQENEKLFF. The CDR3 DNA reads TGCGCCAGCAGTCGACAGGAAAATGAAAAACTGTTTTTT.

The chain joins TRBV3-1 (or the pseudogene TRBV3-2) to TRBJ2-1, with 11 bases matching TRBD2. Trimming took 2 bases from V and 3 from J; bases not matched to a gene: 9. The CDR3 sequence is 18 residues long. Germline loops: CDR1 LGHDT, CDR2 YNNKEL (reference sequence). The CDR3 DNA sequence: TGTGCCAGCAGCCAAAGGACGCCCGGGACTAGCGGCTACAATGAGCAGTTCTTC. It encodes CASSQRTPGTSGYNEQFF.

As DNA, the CDR3 is TGTGCCAGCAGCTTAGGACAGGGAAATTCACCCCTCCACTTT. It translates to CASSLGQGNSPLHF. The V and J genes are TRBV11-2 and TRBJ1-6; 7 bases are a match to TRBD1. V dropped 1 base and J dropped 7; count of bases not matched to a gene: 1. The CDR3 is 14 residues long. Germline CDR1 reads SGHAT; CDR2 reads FQNNGV.

This rearrangement joins TRBV7-6 to TRBJ2-5; 10 nucleotides align to TRBD2. V dropped 1 base and J dropped 3; count of bases not matched to a gene: 5. This CDR3 has 16 amino acids. The germline gives CDR1 SGHVS, CDR2 FNYEAQ. CDR3 region: CASSLEGSGGKETQYF. CDR3 sequence (DNA): TGTGCCAGCAGCTTAGAAGGTAGCGGGGGGAAAGAGACCCAGTACTTC.

The chain recombines TRBV3-1 (or the pseudogene TRBV3-2) with TRBJ1-4; maybe TRBD1 (5 bases). Germline V lookup: CDR1 LGHDT, CDR2 YNNKEL (reference sequence). The CDR3 loop spans 14 amino acids. V dropped 0 bases and J dropped 7 bases, with 9 bases sitting between them. The CDR3 nucleotides read TGTGCCAGCAGCCAAGAATGGCAGGGTGAAAAACTGTTTTTT. Residues: CASSQEWQGEKLFF.

The rearrangement uses TRBV29-1 and TRBJ2-3, with 7 positions matching TRBD1. CDR3 length: 15 amino acids. The V segment lost 7 bases and the J segment 2 bases; nucleotides outside the gene matches: 12. The germline gives CDR1 SQVTM, CDR2 ANQGSEA. The CDR3 DNA reads as TGCAGCGCCGAGAGATGGGGACAGCTCACAGATACGCAGTATTTT. This gives the protein CSAERWGQLTDTQYF.

The rearrangement uses TRBV3-1 (or the pseudogene TRBV3-2) and TRBJ2-7, with unresolved D. The CDR3 spans 15 residues. V gave up 4 bases and J gave up 6 bases, with 19 bases separating them. The V gene's germline CDR1 is LGHDT and CDR2 YNNKEL (reference sequence). CDR3 sequence reads: CASSRGRRYETEQYF. CDR3 bases: TGTGCCAGCAGCCGTGGCAGGCGATATGAAACCGAGCAGTACTTC.

The chain is built from TRBV18 and TRBJ2-7; TRBD2 agrees at 11 bases. V was pared by 5 bases and J by 4 bases, with 10 bases of the junction left unmatched. CDR3 length: 16 residues. The germline V gene encodes CDR1 KGHSH and CDR2 LQKENI. Here the CDR3 DNA reads TGTGCCAGCTCATATACTACTAGCGGGAGTGGGTACGAGCAGTACTTC. Translated, it gives CASSYTTSGSGYEQYF. Complete variable domain (other parts from reference TRBV18 and TRBJ2-7): NAGVMQNPRHLVRRRGQEARLRCSPMKGHSHVYWYRQLPEEGLKFMVYLQKENIIDESGMPKERFSAEFPKEGPSILRIQQVVRGDSAAYFCASSYTTSGSGYEQYFGPGTRLTVT.

The chain carries TRBV18 and TRBJ2-3, with 8 nucleotides matching TRBD2. The CDR3 is made up of 15 amino acids. Unmatched junction bases numbered 7, after V lost 8 bases and J lost 0 bases. Germline CDR1 and CDR2: KGHSH and LQKENI. Written as DNA, the CDR3 is TGTGCCAGCCAAACCGGGAGGGAAAGCACAGATACGCAGTATTTT. Translated, it gives CASQTGRESTDTQYF.

V is TRBV19 and J is TRBJ2-2, with a weak D call TRBD1 (6 bases). From germline, CDR1 is LNHDA and CDR2 SQIVND (reference sequence). CDR3 size: 19 residues. Trimming removed 3 bases from V and 1 base from J, with 21 bases in between. For the CDR3, the DNA is TGTGCCAGTAGTATTGGGTTTTTTGGGACAAAAAAGAACACCGGGGAGCTGTTTTTT. It is translated as CASSIGFFGTKKNTGELFF.

V and J are TRBV2 and TRBJ1-2, with unresolved D. The CDR3 length is 12 residues. The V end was cut by 0 bases, the J end by 7 bases, with 6 bases between. Germline V lookup: CDR1 SNHLY, CDR2 FYNNEI. The CDR3 region has the DNA TGTGCCAGCAGTGAAGCGATCAGTGGCTACACCTTC. Protein sequence: CASSEAISGYTF.

The V and J genes are TRBV30 and TRBJ1-2; 7 bases are a match to TRBD1. This CDR3 is built from 13 residues. V lost 4 bases to trimming and J lost 6 bases; unmatched junction nucleotides: 8. Germline values: CDR1 GTSNPN, CDR2 SVGIG (reference sequence). Here the CDR3 reads CAWTGRDRHGYTF. The CDR3 nucleotides are TGTGCCTGGACCGGCAGGGACAGACATGGCTACACCTTC.

V and J are TRBV11-3 and TRBJ2-7; possible D gene TRBD2, 6 bases. V was trimmed by 3 bases and J by 0 bases, leaving 12 bases between them. Germline V gene sequence: CDR1 SGHNT, CDR2 YENEEA. This CDR3 has 15 amino acids. This CDR3 reads CASSFRPGDSYEQYF. The CDR3 coding sequence is TGTGCCAGCAGCTTCCGCCCGGGGGACTCCTACGAGCAGTACTTC.

The chain couples TRBV19 to TRBJ2-2, with D hard to call. Germline CDR1 and CDR2: LNHDA and SQIVND (reference sequence). The CDR3 totals 14 residues. V lost 7 bases to trimming and J lost 1 base, with 10 bases between them. The CDR3 DNA is TGTGCCAGTAATAAGCTCCAGAACACCGGGGAGCTGTTTTTT. This sequence encodes CASNKLQNTGELFF.

The chain couples TRBV18 to TRBJ2-6; possible D gene TRBD2, 5 bases. CDR1 KGHSH and CDR2 LQKENI come from the germline V gene. The germline V and J ends were trimmed by 2 bases and 1 base, with 6 bases remaining between them. The length of the CDR3 is 15 residues. The CDR3 bases are TGTGCCAGCTCACCAGGGGAGTCTGGGGCCAACGTCCTGACTTTC. Its translation: CASSPGESGANVLTF. Full variable domain (outside the CDR3, taken from reference TRBV18 and TRBJ2-6): NAGVMQNPRHLVRRRGQEARLRCSPMKGHSHVYWYRQLPEEGLKFMVYLQKENIIDESGMPKERFSAEFPKEGPSILRIQQVVRGDSAAYFCASSPGESGANVLTFGAGSRLTVL.

V is TRBV15 and J is TRBJ1-6, with 7 nucleotides matching TRBD1. The CDR3 has 15 residues. Trimming at V came to 2 bases and at J to 10 bases, leaving 8 bases not matched to a gene. Germline values: CDR1 LNHNV, CDR2 YYDKDF (reference sequence). CDR3 amino acids: CATSRKGARDSPLHF. CDR3 bases: TGTGCCACCAGCAGAAAGGGGGCAAGGGACTCACCCCTCCACTTT.

V and J are TRBV3-1 (or the pseudogene TRBV3-2) and TRBJ2-7, with 10 bases aligning to TRBD1. This CDR3 is 15 amino acids long. Germline CDR1 reads LGHDT; CDR2 reads YNNKEL (reference sequence). V gave up 4 bases and J gave up 5 bases; unmatched junction bases: 8. The CDR3 protein is CASSPLTGGKNEQYF. CDR3 nucleotide sequence: TGTGCCAGCAGCCCTTTGACAGGGGGCAAAAACGAGCAGTACTTC.